The rows below give T cell receptor beta chains drawn from one sample of a study of blood T cells in healthy people across ages. Each CDR3 protein gets one entry after TCRdb re-called the 5' RACE reads with MiXCR. The sample lists about 1,500,000 distinct CDR3 sequences, approximately 38% seen once, with 7.9% in the top ten. The sequenced sample consisted of blood. The receptors here all came from a woman aged 18-29 years in good health. CDR3s include the opening cysteine and the closing phenylalanine or tryptophan. Each record gives: clone size, V gene, D gene, CDR3 length, J gene, CDR3 protein, CDR3 DNA. D genes are given only for firm matches. Clone sizes are given selectively: once, few, many, or a class where the clone is expanded.

.	TRBV2	.	14	TRBJ2-7	CASIHPGVMDEQYF	TGTGCCAGCATCCACCCGGGAGTCATGGACGAGCAGTACTTC
few	TRBV11-2	.	15	TRBJ1-2	CASSEQGSRSYGYTF	TGTGCCAGCAGCGAACAGGGCTCCCGGAGTTATGGCTACACCTTC
few	TRBV12-3/TRBV12-4	.	13	TRBJ2-7	CASSYTSSYEQYF	TGTGCCAGCAGTTATACTAGTTCCTACGAGCAGTACTTC
few	TRBV28	.	16	TRBJ1-6	CASGTGPNIKSSPLHF	TGTGCCAGCGGAACGGGACCAAATATAAAGAGTTCACCCCTCCACTTT
.	TRBV21-1	.	18	TRBJ1-1	CASSKVPNEPEGNTEAFF	TGTGCCAGCAGCAAAGTACCGAATGAGCCCGAGGGGAACACTGAAGCTTTCTTT
.	TRBV2	TRBD1	16	TRBJ1-5	CASRPRDREIPSPQHF	TGTGCCAGCAGGCCCCGGGACAGGGAGATCCCCTCGCCCCAGCATTTT
.	TRBV5-1	.	13	TRBJ2-7	CASSLSPPYEQYF	TGCGCCAGCAGCTTGAGTCCCCCCTACGAGCAGTACTTC
few	TRBV19	TRBD1	13	TRBJ2-4	CAIADRVKNIQYF	TGTGCCATTGCGGACAGGGTGAAAAACATTCAGTACTTC
few	TRBV6-5	.	15	TRBJ2-7	CASSYSSQGGYEQYF	TGTGCCAGCAGTTACTCATCGCAGGGGGGCTACGAGCAGTACTTC
few	TRBV27	TRBD2	16	TRBJ2-3	CASTSRLAIDSDTQYF	TGTGCCAGCACCTCGCGACTAGCTATCGATTCGGATACGCAGTATTTT
many	TRBV5-1	.	12	TRBJ2-1	CASSLVSNEQFF	TGCGCCAGCAGCTTGGTGTCGAATGAGCAGTTCTTC
.	TRBV30	.	11	TRBJ2-4	CAWSGWDIQYF	TGTGCCTGGAGTGGGTGGGACATTCAGTACTTC
once	TRBV2	.	14	TRBJ2-5	CASSQTRGGETQYF	TGTGCCAGCAGTCAGACACGGGGCGGAGAGACCCAGTACTTC
.	TRBV20-1	.	12	TRBJ1-2	CSARWQDYGYTF	TGCAGTGCTAGATGGCAAGACTATGGCTACACCTTC